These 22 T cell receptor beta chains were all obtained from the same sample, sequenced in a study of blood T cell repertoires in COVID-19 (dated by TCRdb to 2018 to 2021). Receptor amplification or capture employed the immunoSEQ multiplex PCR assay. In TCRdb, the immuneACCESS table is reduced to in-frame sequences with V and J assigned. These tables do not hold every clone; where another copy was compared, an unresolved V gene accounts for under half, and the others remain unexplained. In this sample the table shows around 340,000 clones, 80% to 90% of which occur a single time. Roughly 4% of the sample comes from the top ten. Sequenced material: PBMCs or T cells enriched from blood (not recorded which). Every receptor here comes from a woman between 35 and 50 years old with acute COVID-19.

This CDR3 reads CASSQGLAANEQFF. The CDR3, as DNA: TGTGCCAGCAGCCAAGGACTAGCGGCCAATGAGCAGTTCTTC. The chain has TRBV7-2 and TRBJ2-1, with 10 nucleotides matching TRBD2. The V segment lost 5 bases and the J segment 6 bases; nucleotides outside the gene matches: 4. The germline V gene encodes CDR1 SGHTA and CDR2 FQGNSA. The CDR3 runs to 14 residues.

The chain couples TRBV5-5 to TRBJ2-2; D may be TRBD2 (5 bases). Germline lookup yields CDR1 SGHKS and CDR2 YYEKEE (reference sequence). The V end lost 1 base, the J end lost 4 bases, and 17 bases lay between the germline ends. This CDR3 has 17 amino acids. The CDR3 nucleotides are TGTGCCAGCAGCTTGTTTGAGGGCACCATGGTCACCGGGGAGCTGTTTTTT. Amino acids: CASSLFEGTMVTGELFF.

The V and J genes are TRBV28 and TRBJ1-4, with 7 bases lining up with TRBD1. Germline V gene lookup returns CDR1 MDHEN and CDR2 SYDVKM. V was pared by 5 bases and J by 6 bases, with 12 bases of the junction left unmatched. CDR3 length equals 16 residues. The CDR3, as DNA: TGTGCCAGCAGTCTCCTGACAGGGTCCGGCTATGAAAAACTGTTTTTT. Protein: CASSLLTGSGYEKLFF.

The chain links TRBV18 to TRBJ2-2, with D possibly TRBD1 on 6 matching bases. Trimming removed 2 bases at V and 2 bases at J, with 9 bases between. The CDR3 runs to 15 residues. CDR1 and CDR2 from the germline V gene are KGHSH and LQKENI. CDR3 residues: CASSPGQSNTGELFF. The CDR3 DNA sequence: TGTGCCAGCTCACCAGGACAGAGTAACACCGGGGAGCTGTTTTTT.

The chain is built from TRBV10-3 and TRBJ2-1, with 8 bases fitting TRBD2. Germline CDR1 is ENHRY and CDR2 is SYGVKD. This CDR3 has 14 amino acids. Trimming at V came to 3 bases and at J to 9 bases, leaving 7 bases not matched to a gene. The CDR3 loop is CAISDLAGLTEQFF. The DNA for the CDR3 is TGTGCCATCAGTGATCTAGCGGGTTTGACTGAGCAGTTCTTC.

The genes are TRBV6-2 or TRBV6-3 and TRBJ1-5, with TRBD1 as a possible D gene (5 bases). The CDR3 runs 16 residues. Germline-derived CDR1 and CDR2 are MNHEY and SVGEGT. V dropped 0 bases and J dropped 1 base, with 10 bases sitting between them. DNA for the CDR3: TGTGCCAGCAGTTACTCATCCAGGGTGAGCAATCAGCCCCAGCATTTT. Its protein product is CASSYSSRVSNQPQHF.

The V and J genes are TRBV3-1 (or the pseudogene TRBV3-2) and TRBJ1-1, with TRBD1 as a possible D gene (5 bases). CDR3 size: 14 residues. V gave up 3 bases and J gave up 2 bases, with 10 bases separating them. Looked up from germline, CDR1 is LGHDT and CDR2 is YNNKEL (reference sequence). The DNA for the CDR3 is TGTGCCAGCAGCCACCAGGGCCTTAACACTGAAGCTTTCTTT. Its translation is CASSHQGLNTEAFF.

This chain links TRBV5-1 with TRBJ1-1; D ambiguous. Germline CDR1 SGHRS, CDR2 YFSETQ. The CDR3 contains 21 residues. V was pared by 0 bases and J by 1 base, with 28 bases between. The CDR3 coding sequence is TGCGCCAGCAGCTTGGAGCCAATCGCTTGGACTCAAAGGTTATCGAACACTGAAGCTTTCTTT. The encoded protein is CASSLEPIAWTQRLSNTEAFF.

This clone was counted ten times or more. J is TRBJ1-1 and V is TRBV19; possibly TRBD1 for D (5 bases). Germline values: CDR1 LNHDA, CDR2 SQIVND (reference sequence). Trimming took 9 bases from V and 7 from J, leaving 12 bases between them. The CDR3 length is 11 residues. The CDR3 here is CASMNRIEAFF. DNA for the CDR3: TGTGCCAGCATGAACAGGATTGAAGCTTTCTTT.

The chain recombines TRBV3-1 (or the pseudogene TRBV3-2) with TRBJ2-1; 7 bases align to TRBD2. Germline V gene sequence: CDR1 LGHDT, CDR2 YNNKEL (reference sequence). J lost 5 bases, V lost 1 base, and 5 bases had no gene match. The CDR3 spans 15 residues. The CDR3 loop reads CASSQGWLADNEQFF. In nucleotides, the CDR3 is TGTGCCAGCAGCCAAGGGTGGCTAGCGGACAATGAGCAGTTCTTC.

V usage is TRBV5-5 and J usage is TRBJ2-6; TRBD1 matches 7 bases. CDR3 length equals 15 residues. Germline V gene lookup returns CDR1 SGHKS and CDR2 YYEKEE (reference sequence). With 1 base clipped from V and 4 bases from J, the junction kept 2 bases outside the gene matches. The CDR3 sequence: CASSLTGAGANVLTF. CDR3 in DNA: TGTGCCAGCAGCTTGACAGGGGCCGGGGCCAACGTCCTGACTTTC. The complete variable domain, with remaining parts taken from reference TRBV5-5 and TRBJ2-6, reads DAGVTQSPTHLIKTRGQQVTLRCSPISGHKSVSWYQQVLGQGPQFIFQYYEKEERGRGNFPDRFSARQFPNYSSELNVNALLLGDSALYLCASSLTGAGANVLTFGAGSRLTVL.

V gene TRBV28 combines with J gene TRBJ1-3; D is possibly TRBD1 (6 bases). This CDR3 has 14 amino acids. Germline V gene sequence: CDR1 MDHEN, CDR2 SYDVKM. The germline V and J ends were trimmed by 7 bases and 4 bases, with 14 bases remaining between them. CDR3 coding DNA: TGTGCCAGCACCCGGGGGGGCTCCGGAAACACCATATATTTT. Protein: CASTRGGSGNTIYF.

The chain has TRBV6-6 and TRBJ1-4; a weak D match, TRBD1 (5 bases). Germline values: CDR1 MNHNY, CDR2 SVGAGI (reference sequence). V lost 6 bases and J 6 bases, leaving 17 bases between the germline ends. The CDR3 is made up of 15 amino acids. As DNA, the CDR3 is TGTGCCAGCAGCCCCACCCCGGGACTCGATGAAAAACTGTTTTTT. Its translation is CASSPTPGLDEKLFF.

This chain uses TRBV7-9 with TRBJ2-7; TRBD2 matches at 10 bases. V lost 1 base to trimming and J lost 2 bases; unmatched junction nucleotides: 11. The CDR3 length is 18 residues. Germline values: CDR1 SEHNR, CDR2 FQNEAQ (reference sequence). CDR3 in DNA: TGTGCCAGCAGCTTAGTCCAGGTCCTAGCGGGAGTTCCCTACGAGCAGTACTTC. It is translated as CASSLVQVLAGVPYEQYF.

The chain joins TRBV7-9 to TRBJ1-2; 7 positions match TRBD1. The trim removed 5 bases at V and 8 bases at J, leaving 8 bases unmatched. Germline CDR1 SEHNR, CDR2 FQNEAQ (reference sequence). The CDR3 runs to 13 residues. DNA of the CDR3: TGTGCCAGCAGCATCCGGACAGGCAGAGGCTACACCTTC. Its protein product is CASSIRTGRGYTF.

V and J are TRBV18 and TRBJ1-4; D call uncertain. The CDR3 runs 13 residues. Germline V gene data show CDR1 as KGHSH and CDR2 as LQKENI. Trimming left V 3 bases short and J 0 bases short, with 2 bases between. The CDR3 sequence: CASSPATNEKLFF. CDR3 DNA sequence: TGTGCCAGCTCACCCGCAACTAATGAAAAACTGTTTTTT. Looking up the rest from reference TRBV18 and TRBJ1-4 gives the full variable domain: NAGVMQNPRHLVRRRGQEARLRCSPMKGHSHVYWYRQLPEEGLKFMVYLQKENIIDESGMPKERFSAEFPKEGPSILRIQQVVRGDSAAYFCASSPATNEKLFFGSGTQLSVL.

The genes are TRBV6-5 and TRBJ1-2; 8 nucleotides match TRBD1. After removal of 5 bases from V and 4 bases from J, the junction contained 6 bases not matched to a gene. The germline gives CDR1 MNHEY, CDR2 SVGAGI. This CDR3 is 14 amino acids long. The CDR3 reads CASSPDTGGYGYTF. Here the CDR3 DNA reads TGTGCCAGCAGTCCAGACACAGGGGGCTATGGCTACACCTTC.

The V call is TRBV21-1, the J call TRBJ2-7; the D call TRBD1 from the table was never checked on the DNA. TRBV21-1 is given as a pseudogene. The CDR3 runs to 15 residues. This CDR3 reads CASSKAYRSSYEQYF. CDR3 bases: TGTGCCAGCAGCAAAGCTTACAGGTCGTCCTACGAGCAGTACTTC.

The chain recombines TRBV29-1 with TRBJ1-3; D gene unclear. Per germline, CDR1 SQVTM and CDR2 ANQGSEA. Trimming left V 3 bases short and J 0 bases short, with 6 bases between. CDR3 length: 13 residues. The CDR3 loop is CSVEPYSGNTIYF. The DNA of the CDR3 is TGCAGCGTTGAGCCCTACTCTGGAAACACCATATATTTT.

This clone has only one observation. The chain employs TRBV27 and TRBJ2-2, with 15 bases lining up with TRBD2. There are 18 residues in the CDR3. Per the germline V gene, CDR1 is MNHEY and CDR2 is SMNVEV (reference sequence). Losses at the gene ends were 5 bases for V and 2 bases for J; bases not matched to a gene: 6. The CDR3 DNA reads TGTGCCAGCAGTGCCGGACTAGCGGGAGGGCCTAACACCGGGGAGCTGTTTTTT. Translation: CASSAGLAGGPNTGELFF.

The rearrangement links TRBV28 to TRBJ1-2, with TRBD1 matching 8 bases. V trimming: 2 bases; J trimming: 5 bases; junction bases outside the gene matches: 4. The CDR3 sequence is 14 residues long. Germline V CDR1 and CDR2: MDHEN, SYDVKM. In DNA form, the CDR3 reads TGTGCCAGCAGTTTAACAGGGGGAGGATATGGCTACACCTTC. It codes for CASSLTGGGYGYTF.

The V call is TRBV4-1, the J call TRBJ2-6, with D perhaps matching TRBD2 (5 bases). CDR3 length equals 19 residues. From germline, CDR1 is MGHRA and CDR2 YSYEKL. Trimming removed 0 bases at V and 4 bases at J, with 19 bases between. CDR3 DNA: TGCGCCAGCAGCCAAGATCAGGCGCGGAGGACTCCCGGGGCCAACGTCCTGACTTTC. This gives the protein CASSQDQARRTPGANVLTF.